Shown below are 14 T cell receptor beta chains from a single sample sequenced in a study of T-cell memory formation after mild COVID-19. TCRdb re-called the 5' RACE reads with MiXCR, one entry per CDR3 protein. The table includes about 430,000 distinct CDR3 sequences, roughly 26% detected once. Material for sequencing was PBMCs or a T cell subset sorted from them (not recorded which). Receptors originate from an adult woman who had mild COVID-19 (a few samples of this study predate the infection). Cell type and time point are not known.

The genes are TRBV3-1 and TRBJ1-2, with D unresolved. CDR1 and CDR2 from the germline V gene are LGHDT and YNNKEL (reference sequence). V was trimmed by 4 bases and J by 0 bases, leaving 12 bases between them. The CDR3 has 15 residues. CDR3 sequence reads: CASSPRGGPNYGYTF. CDR3 DNA sequence: TGTGCCAGCAGCCCCCGTGGCGGACCTAACTATGGCTACACCTTC.

This clonotype was found a few times. This chain connects TRBV9 to TRBJ1-1, with D perhaps TRBD1 (5 bases). The CDR3 has 16 amino acids. The V gene's germline CDR1 is SGDLS and CDR2 YYNGEE. V lost 4 bases and J lost 6, with 22 bases in between. In nucleotides, the CDR3 is TGTGCCAGCAGCTCCGAGGGGTGGGGGTTTGGAGCTGAAGCTTTCTTT. Translating gives CASSSEGWGFGAEAFF.

This clonotype showed up just a few times. This chain joins TRBV12-3 or TRBV12-4 and TRBJ2-5; a possible D gene is TRBD2 (5 bases). The CDR3 has 13 residues. V gave up 3 bases and J gave up 6 bases, with 11 bases separating them. CDR3 nucleotide sequence: TGTGCCAGCAGTTTTTCGGAGGTACAGACCCAGTACTTC. This gives the protein CASSFSEVQTQYF.

The chain recombines TRBV29-1 with TRBJ1-5; weak D call: TRBD1 (6 bases). The germline V gene has CDR1 SQVTM and CDR2 ANQGSEA. CDR3 length equals 13 residues. V shed 6 bases and J shed 3 bases, with 12 bases lying between them. CDR3 amino acids: CSVRDRPNQPQHF. CDR3 nucleotide sequence: TGCAGCGTCCGTGACAGGCCCAATCAGCCCCAGCATTTT.

This clonotype was seen a handful of times. This chain joins TRBV5-1 and TRBJ1-1; D uncertain. Germline values: CDR1 SGHRS, CDR2 YFSETQ. The V and J ends lost 4 bases and 4 bases respectively, with 17 bases between them. This CDR3 spans 15 amino acids. The CDR3 loop reads CASSLDPGRVTEAFF. CDR3 in DNA: TGCGCCAGCAGCCTAGATCCTGGGAGGGTCACTGAAGCTTTCTTT.

CDR3 protein: CASSLGTGVEKLFF. CDR3 DNA sequence: TGTGCCAGCAGCTTAGGTACAGGGGTCGAAAAACTGTTTTTT. The V gene is TRBV7-6, the J gene TRBJ1-4, with 7 nucleotides matching TRBD1. With V trimmed by 1 base and J by 8 bases, 4 bases remained unmatched. There are 14 residues in the CDR3. CDR1 and CDR2 (germline): SGHVS, FNYEAQ.

The V call is TRBV12-3 or TRBV12-4, the J call TRBJ1-5, with D possibly matching TRBD1 (5 bases). Trimming removed 6 bases from V and 6 bases from J, with 18 bases in between. The CDR3 length is 15 residues. The CDR3 here is CASSYGGGGGQPQHF. The DNA of the CDR3 is TGTGCCAGCAGCTACGGGGGGGGAGGAGGTCAGCCCCAGCATTTT.

This chain joins TRBV5-1 and TRBJ2-1; 8 bases map to TRBD1. Germline-derived CDR1 and CDR2 are SGHRS and YFSETQ. There are 16 residues in the CDR3. V lost 0 bases, J lost 5 bases, and 7 bases stayed unmatched. CDR3 region: CASSLAARGLNNEQFF. Written as DNA, the CDR3 is TGCGCCAGCAGCTTGGCCGCCAGGGGGCTAAACAATGAGCAGTTCTTC.

This clonotype was detected ten times or more. This chain connects TRBV6-2 or TRBV6-3 to TRBJ1-2; D is undetermined. With 7 bases removed from V and 4 bases from J, the gap between germline ends came to 10 bases. CDR1 and CDR2 from the germline V gene are MNHEY and SVGEGT. The CDR3 sequence is 12 residues long. CDR3 loop: CASMRQPYGYTF. CDR3 nucleotides: TGTGCCAGCATGAGGCAGCCCTATGGCTACACCTTC.

This clonotype has a handful of counts. The chain combines TRBV20-1 with TRBJ1-2, with D possibly matching TRBD1 (6 bases). The CDR3 covers 13 residues. From germline, CDR1 is DFQATT and CDR2 SNEGSKA (reference sequence). Between the trimmed V and J ends, which lost 6 bases and 4 bases, there was a span of 15 bases. CDR3 amino acids: CSATGSGGYGYTF. CDR3 in DNA: TGCAGTGCCACAGGGAGCGGCGGCTATGGCTACACCTTC.

In this sample, this clonotype turned up a few times. V and J are TRBV12-3 or TRBV12-4 and TRBJ2-2; D gene uncertain. Trimming shortened V by 5 bases and J by 4 bases, and 11 bases separated the two germline ends. The CDR3 is made up of 14 amino acids. CDR3 DNA sequence: TGTGCCAGCAGTAGACAACGAGGCACCGGGGAGCTGTTTTTT. Amino acid sequence: CASSRQRGTGELFF.

This clonotype was detected only a few times. V usage is TRBV5-1 and J usage is TRBJ1-1, with 7 bases identical to TRBD1. With 3 bases clipped from V and 1 base from J, the junction kept 6 bases outside the gene matches. The CDR3 is 15 residues long. The V gene's germline CDR1 is SGHRS and CDR2 YFSETQ. CDR3 DNA: TGCGCCAGCAGCTCCCACGACAGGGCGAACACTGAAGCTTTCTTT. Its translation: CASSSHDRANTEAFF.

V gene TRBV24-1 combines with J gene TRBJ1-1, with a tentative D call TRBD1 (5 bases). CDR3 length: 13 amino acids. Germline loops: CDR1 KGHDR, CDR2 SFDVKD. V gave up 5 bases and J gave up 5 bases, with 11 bases separating them. The CDR3 sequence is CATSAGRGTEAFF. The CDR3 nucleotides read TGTGCCACCAGTGCGGGACGAGGGACTGAAGCTTTCTTT.

This rearrangement joins TRBV2 to TRBJ2-6; D uncertain. Per germline, CDR1 SNHLY and CDR2 FYNNEI. This CDR3 is built from 16 residues. The ends were cut back, 4 bases at V and 4 bases at J, with 14 bases in the middle. The chain's CDR3 is CASSGDPISGANVLTF. The CDR3, as DNA: TGTGCCAGCAGTGGAGATCCAATATCAGGGGCCAACGTCCTGACTTTC.